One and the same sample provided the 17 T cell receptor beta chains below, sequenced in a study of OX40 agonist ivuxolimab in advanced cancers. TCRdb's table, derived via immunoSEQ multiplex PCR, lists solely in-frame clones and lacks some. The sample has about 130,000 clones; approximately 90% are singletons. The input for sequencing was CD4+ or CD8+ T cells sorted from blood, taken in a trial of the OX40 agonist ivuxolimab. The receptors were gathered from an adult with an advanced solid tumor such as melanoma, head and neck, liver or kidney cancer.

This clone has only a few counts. CDR3 sequence: CASNPASGVGIQYF. CDR3 DNA sequence: TGTGCCAGCAATCCGGCTAGCGGAGTTGGCATTCAGTACTTC. V and J are TRBV6-5 and TRBJ2-4, with TRBD2 matching over 7 bases. This CDR3 has 14 amino acids. CDR1 is MNHEY and CDR2 is SVGAGI in the germline V gene. J was trimmed by 9 bases and V by 7 bases; bases with no gene match: 12.

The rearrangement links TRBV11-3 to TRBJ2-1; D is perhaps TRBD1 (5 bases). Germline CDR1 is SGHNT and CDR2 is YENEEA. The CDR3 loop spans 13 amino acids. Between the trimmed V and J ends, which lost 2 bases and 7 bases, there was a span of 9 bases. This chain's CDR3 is CASSLSQENEQFF. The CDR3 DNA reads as TGTGCCAGCAGCTTATCACAGGAGAATGAGCAGTTCTTC.

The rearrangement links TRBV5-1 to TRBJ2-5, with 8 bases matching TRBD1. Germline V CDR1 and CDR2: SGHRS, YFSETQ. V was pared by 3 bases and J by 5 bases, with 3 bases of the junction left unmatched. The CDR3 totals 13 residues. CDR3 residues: CASSSGGSETQYF. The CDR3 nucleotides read TGCGCCAGCAGCTCAGGGGGCTCGGAGACCCAGTACTTC.

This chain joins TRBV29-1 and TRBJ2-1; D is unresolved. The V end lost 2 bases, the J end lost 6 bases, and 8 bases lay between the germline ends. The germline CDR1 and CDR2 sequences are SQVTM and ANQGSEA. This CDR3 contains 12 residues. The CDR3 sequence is CSVEQSRNEQFF. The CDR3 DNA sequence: TGCAGCGTTGAACAGTCTCGCAATGAGCAGTTCTTC.

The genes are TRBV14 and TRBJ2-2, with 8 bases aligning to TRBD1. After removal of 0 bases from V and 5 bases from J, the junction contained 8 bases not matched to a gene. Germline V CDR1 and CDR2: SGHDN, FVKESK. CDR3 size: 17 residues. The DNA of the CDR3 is TGTGCCAGCAGCCAAGATTATGAGACAGGGGTTACCGGGGAGCTGTTTTTT. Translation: CASSQDYETGVTGELFF.

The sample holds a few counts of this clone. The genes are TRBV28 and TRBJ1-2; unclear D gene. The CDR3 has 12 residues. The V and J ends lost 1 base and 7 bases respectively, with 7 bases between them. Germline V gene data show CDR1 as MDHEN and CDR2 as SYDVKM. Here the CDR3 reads CASSLYDRGYTF. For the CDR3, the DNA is TGTGCCAGCAGTTTATATGATCGTGGCTACACCTTC.

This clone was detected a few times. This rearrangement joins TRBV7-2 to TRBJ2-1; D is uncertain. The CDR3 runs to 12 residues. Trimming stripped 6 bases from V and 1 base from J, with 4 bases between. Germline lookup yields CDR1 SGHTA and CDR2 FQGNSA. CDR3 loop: CASSMSYNEQFF. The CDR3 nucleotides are TGTGCCAGCAGTATGTCCTACAATGAGCAGTTCTTC.

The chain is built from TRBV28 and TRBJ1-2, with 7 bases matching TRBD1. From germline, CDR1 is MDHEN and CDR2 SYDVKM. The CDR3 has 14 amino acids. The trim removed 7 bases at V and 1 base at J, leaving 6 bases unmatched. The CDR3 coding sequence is TGTGCCAGCATTCGGGACAGCCATAACTATGGCTACACCTTC. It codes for CASIRDSHNYGYTF.

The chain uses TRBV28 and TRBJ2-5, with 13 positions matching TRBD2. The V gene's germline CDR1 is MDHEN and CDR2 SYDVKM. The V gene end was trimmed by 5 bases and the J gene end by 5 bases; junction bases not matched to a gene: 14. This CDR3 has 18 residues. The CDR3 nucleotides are TGTGCCAGCAGTAAATTCATCCGGACTAGCGGGAGCCGGGAGACCCAGTACTTC. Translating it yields CASSKFIRTSGSRETQYF.

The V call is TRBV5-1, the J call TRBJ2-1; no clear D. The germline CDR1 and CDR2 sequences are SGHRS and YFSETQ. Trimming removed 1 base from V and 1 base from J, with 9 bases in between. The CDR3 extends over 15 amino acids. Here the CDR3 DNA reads TGCGCCAGCAGCTTGACCACTGGATCCTACAATGAGCAGTTCTTC. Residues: CASSLTTGSYNEQFF.

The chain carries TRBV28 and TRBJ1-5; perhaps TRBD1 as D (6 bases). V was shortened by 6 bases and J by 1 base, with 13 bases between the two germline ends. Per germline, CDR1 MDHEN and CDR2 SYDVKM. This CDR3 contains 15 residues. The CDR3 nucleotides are TGTGCCAGCAGGGAGGATCAGGGGAGCAATCAGCCCCAGCATTTT. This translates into CASREDQGSNQPQHF.

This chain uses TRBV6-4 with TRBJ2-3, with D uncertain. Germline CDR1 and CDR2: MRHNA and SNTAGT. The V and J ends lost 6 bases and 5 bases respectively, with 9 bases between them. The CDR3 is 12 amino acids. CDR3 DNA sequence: TGTGCCAGCAGCTCGGGTGGAGATACGCAGTATTTT. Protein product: CASSSGGDTQYF.

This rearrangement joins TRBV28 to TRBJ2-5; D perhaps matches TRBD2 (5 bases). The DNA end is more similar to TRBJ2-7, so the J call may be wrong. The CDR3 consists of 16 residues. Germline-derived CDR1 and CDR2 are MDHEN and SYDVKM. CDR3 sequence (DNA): TGTGCCAGCAGTACATTCGGTGGTCTAGCCGACTACGAGCAGTACTTC. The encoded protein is CASSTFGGLADYEQYF.

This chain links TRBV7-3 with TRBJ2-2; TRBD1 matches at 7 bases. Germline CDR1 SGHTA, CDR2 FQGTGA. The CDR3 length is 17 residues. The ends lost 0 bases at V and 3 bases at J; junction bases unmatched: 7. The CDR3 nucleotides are TGTGCCAGCAGCTTAACAGGGGGCAGTAGGTACACCGGGGAGCTGTTTTTT. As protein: CASSLTGGSRYTGELFF.

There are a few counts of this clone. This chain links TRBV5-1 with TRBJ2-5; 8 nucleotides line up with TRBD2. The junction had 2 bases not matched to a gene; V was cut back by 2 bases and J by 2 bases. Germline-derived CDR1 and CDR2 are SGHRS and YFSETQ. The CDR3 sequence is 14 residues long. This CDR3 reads CASSLAGAQETQYF. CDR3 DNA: TGCGCCAGCAGCTTAGCGGGAGCTCAAGAGACCCAGTACTTC.

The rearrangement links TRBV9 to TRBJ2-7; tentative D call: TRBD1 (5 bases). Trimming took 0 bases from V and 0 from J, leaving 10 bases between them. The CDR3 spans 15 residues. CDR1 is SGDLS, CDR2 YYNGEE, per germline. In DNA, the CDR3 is TGTGCCAGCAGCGTAGGACAGAGCTTCTCCTACGAGCAGTACTTC. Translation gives CASSVGQSFSYEQYF. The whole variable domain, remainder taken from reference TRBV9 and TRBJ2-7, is DSGVTQTPKHLITATGQRVTLRCSPRSGDLSVYWYQQSLDQGLQFLIQYYNGEERAKGNILERFSAQQFPDLHSELNLSSLELGDSALYFCASSVGQSFSYEQYFGPGTRLTVT.

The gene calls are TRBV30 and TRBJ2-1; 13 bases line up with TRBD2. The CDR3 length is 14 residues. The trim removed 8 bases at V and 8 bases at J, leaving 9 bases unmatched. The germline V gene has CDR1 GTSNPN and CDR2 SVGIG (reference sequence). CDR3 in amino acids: CARTGTSGIHEQFF. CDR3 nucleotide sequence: TGTGCCAGAACCGGGACTAGCGGGATCCATGAGCAGTTCTTC.